This TCR beta chain came from a study of cytomegalovirus exposure and HLA in healthy donors. Looking at the study overall: Assignment to the Caucasian-associated ancestry cluster applied to around 76% of the approximately 400 genotyped donors. Study observations and caveats: The dataset shows that most TCR sequences were rare, while some public TCRs occurred in many donors.

V dropped 6 bases and J dropped 3; count of bases not matched to a gene: 6. This CDR3 is built from 13 residues. Germline CDR1 reads SQVTM; CDR2 reads ANQGSEA. Worth noting for this clone: Its specificity is unknown.

The PCR was carried out with 60 Vbeta primers and 13 Jbeta primers. Using immunoSEQ multiplex PCR, the repertoire was profiled, and TCRdb retains in-frame clones only, with some absent. The sample consists of 180,000 or so clones, approximately 80% of them appearing once. The chain is built from TRBV29-1 and TRBJ2-7, with TRBD1 matching 9 bases. Sample: PBMCs. This sequence originates from a young woman in good health and CMV-seropositive. This chain's CDR3 is CSVPGTGSYEQYF. The DNA of the CDR3 is TGCAGCGTGCCCGGGACAGGGAGCTACGAGCAGTACTTC.